Listed below are T cell receptor beta chains from one sample, sequenced in a study of blood T cell repertoires in COVID-19. Libraries were prepared by immunoSEQ multiplex PCR; TCRdb keeps only in-frame clonotypes and omits some of them. The sample shows 330,000 or so clones, about 88% of them seen only once. Sequenced: PBMCs or T cells enriched from blood (not recorded which). These receptors came from a woman in her 30s who had been exposed to COVID-19. The CDR3 runs from the conserved cysteine through the conserved F or W. Fields, in order: clone size, D gene, V gene, J gene, CDR3 protein, CDR3 DNA. A D gene is named only where the DNA matches it firmly. Size values are once, few and many counts, or a class for expanded clones, and some rows have none.

clone size: .; D gene: TRBD1; V gene: TRBV28; J gene: TRBJ2-7; CDR3 protein: CASRDRGYYEQYF; CDR3 DNA: TGTGCCAGCAGGGACAGGGGATACTACGAGCAGTACTTC
clone size: .; D gene: TRBD2; V gene: TRBV30; J gene: TRBJ2-1; CDR3 protein: CAWSVFRGLAGEKQYNEQFF; CDR3 DNA: TGTGCCTGGAGTGTATTTAGAGGACTAGCGGGGGAAAAACAATACAATGAGCAGTTCTTC
clone size: .; D gene: .; V gene: TRBV11-2; J gene: TRBJ1-6; CDR3 protein: CASSPFPREGISPLHF; CDR3 DNA: TGTGCCAGCAGCCCGTTCCCCCGGGAAGGTATTTCACCCCTCCACTTT
clone size: .; D gene: TRBD1; V gene: TRBV5-1; J gene: TRBJ1-1; CDR3 protein: CASSSGQVGTEAFF; CDR3 DNA: TGCGCCAGCAGCTCAGGACAGGTAGGCACTGAAGCTTTCTTT
clone size: .; D gene: .; V gene: TRBV5-4; J gene: TRBJ2-7; CDR3 protein: CASSLSGVAYEQYF; CDR3 DNA: TGTGCCAGCAGCTTGTCAGGGGTGGCCTACGAGCAGTACTTC
clone size: .; D gene: TRBD1; V gene: TRBV5-1; J gene: TRBJ1-1; CDR3 protein: CASSLVGGPDEAFF; CDR3 DNA: TGCGCCAGCAGCTTGGTAGGGGGCCCGGATGAAGCTTTCTTT
clone size: .; D gene: TRBD2; V gene: TRBV5-1; J gene: TRBJ2-3; CDR3 protein: CASSLDPSGVTDTQYF; CDR3 DNA: TGCGCCAGCAGCTTGGATCCTAGCGGGGTCACAGATACGCAGTATTTT
clone size: .; D gene: TRBD2; V gene: TRBV19; J gene: TRBJ2-7; CDR3 protein: CASSIALTSGHYEQYF; CDR3 DNA: TGTGCCAGTAGTATTGCCCTGACTAGCGGCCACTACGAGCAGTACTTC
clone size: .; D gene: TRBD1; V gene: TRBV29-1; J gene: TRBJ2-2; CDR3 protein: CSVVWGQAFTGELFF; CDR3 DNA: TGCAGCGTTGTATGGGGACAGGCTTTCACCGGGGAGCTGTTTTTT
clone size: .; D gene: TRBD1; V gene: TRBV6-5; J gene: TRBJ1-5; CDR3 protein: CASRQGAFSNQPQHF; CDR3 DNA: TGTGCCAGCAGACAGGGGGCGTTTAGCAATCAGCCCCAGCATTTT
clone size: .; D gene: .; V gene: TRBV28; J gene: TRBJ2-7; CDR3 protein: CASSFSGVHEQYF; CDR3 DNA: TGTGCCAGCAGTTTTTCAGGGGTCCACGAGCAGTACTTC
clone size: .; D gene: .; V gene: TRBV12-3/TRBV12-4; J gene: TRBJ2-1; CDR3 protein: CASTSPPGVGQFF; CDR3 DNA: TGTGCCAGCACCTCTCCCCCAGGGGTGGGGCAGTTCTTC
clone size: .; D gene: TRBD2; V gene: TRBV7-3; J gene: TRBJ2-1; CDR3 protein: CASSPIAGDYNEQFF; CDR3 DNA: TGTGCCAGCAGCCCGATAGCGGGAGATTACAATGAGCAGTTCTTC
clone size: few; D gene: .; V gene: TRBV28; J gene: TRBJ1-1; CDR3 protein: CASSTGRNTEAFF; CDR3 DNA: TGTGCCAGCAGCACCGGGAGGAACACTGAAGCTTTCTTT
clone size: .; D gene: TRBD1; V gene: TRBV7-9; J gene: TRBJ1-2; CDR3 protein: CASSPDRGGGYTF; CDR3 DNA: TGTGCCAGCAGCCCCGACAGGGGCGGGGGCTACACCTTC
clone size: once; D gene: TRBD1; V gene: TRBV7-9; J gene: TRBJ1-1; CDR3 protein: CASNGQGNTEAFF; CDR3 DNA: TGTGCCAGCAACGGACAGGGGAACACTGAAGCTTTCTTT
clone size: .; D gene: TRBD1; V gene: TRBV6-5; J gene: TRBJ1-3; CDR3 protein: CASRTGAGNTIYF; CDR3 DNA: TGTGCCAGCAGGACAGGGGCCGGAAACACCATATATTTT
clone size: .; D gene: TRBD2; V gene: TRBV10-1; J gene: TRBJ2-7; CDR3 protein: CASSPLAGELGEQYF; CDR3 DNA: TGCGCCAGCAGCCCCCTAGCGGGAGAGTTGGGCGAGCAGTACTTC
clone size: .; D gene: .; V gene: TRBV10-1; J gene: TRBJ2-3; CDR3 protein: CASSEVAGITDTQYF; CDR3 DNA: TGCGCCAGCAGTGAGGTTGCGGGAATCACAGATACGCAGTATTTT
clone size: .; D gene: TRBD2; V gene: TRBV27; J gene: TRBJ2-1; CDR3 protein: CASSLGSMGLAFNEQFF; CDR3 DNA: TGTGCCAGCAGTTTAGGGTCGATGGGACTAGCGTTCAATGAGCAGTTCTTC
clone size: .; D gene: .; V gene: TRBV6-5; J gene: TRBJ2-3; CDR3 protein: CASSYSMGGRGQYF; CDR3 DNA: TGTGCCAGCAGTTACTCGATGGGGGGACGGGGGCAGTATTTT
clone size: .; D gene: .; V gene: TRBV5-8; J gene: TRBJ2-7; CDR3 protein: CASSFQGDSQYF; CDR3 DNA: TGTGCCAGCAGCTTTCAAGGGGACTCGCAGTACTTC
clone size: .; D gene: .; V gene: TRBV5-1; J gene: TRBJ2-7; CDR3 protein: CASSLGQRSSYEQYF; CDR3 DNA: TGCGCCAGCAGCCTGGGGCAGCGCAGCTCCTACGAGCAGTACTTC
clone size: .; D gene: .; V gene: TRBV12-3/TRBV12-4; J gene: TRBJ2-1; CDR3 protein: CASSLLDGIEQFF; CDR3 DNA: TGTGCCAGCAGTTTACTAGATGGTATTGAGCAGTTCTTC
clone size: .; D gene: TRBD1; V gene: TRBV20-1; J gene: TRBJ1-1; CDR3 protein: CSASTQGAAFF; CDR3 DNA: TGCAGTGCTAGTACGCAGGGGGCGGCTTTCTTT
clone size: .; D gene: .; V gene: TRBV9; J gene: TRBJ1-2; CDR3 protein: CASSDGGGYTF; CDR3 DNA: TGTGCCAGCAGCGACGGGGGTGGCTACACCTTC
clone size: .; D gene: TRBD2; V gene: TRBV7-2; J gene: TRBJ2-7; CDR3 protein: CASTPWQGLDEQYF; CDR3 DNA: TGTGCCAGCACCCCCTGGCAGGGACTAGACGAGCAGTACTTC
clone size: .; D gene: TRBD2; V gene: TRBV27; J gene: TRBJ2-7; CDR3 protein: CASSLSIAGGFYEQYF; CDR3 DNA: TGTGCCAGCAGTTTGTCTATAGCGGGAGGGTTCTACGAGCAGTACTTC
clone size: once; D gene: TRBD2; V gene: TRBV5-3; J gene: TRBJ2-7; CDR3 protein: CARRQATSGPYEQYF; CDR3 DNA: TGTGCCAGAAGACAGGCGACTAGCGGTCCCTACGAGCAGTACTTC
clone size: few; D gene: .; V gene: TRBV28; J gene: TRBJ1-4; CDR3 protein: CASSFLGVATNEKLFF; CDR3 DNA: TGTGCCAGCAGTTTCCTCGGGGTTGCAACTAATGAAAAACTGTTTTTT
clone size: once; D gene: .; V gene: TRBV29-1; J gene: TRBJ1-1; CDR3 protein: CSVEDLPTAFF; CDR3 DNA: TGCAGCGTTGAAGATCTTCCGACAGCGTTCTTT
clone size: once; D gene: .; V gene: TRBV21-1; J gene: TRBJ2-5; CDR3 protein: CASTTPTGIGETQYF; CDR3 DNA: TGTGCCAGCACCACCCCTACAGGGATCGGGGAGACCCAGTACTTC
clone size: .; D gene: TRBD2; V gene: TRBV5-1; J gene: TRBJ2-1; CDR3 protein: CASSLVAGGAIGNNEQFF; CDR3 DNA: TGCGCCAGCAGCTTGGTAGCGGGAGGGGCCATCGGAAACAATGAGCAGTTCTTC
clone size: .; D gene: .; V gene: TRBV5-6; J gene: TRBJ2-1; CDR3 protein: CASSLLAPSYNEQFF; CDR3 DNA: TGTGCCAGCAGCTTGCTAGCGCCCTCCTACAATGAGCAGTTCTTC
clone size: .; D gene: .; V gene: TRBV27; J gene: TRBJ1-6; CDR3 protein: CASSPSHRDNSPLHF; CDR3 DNA: TGTGCCAGCAGTCCCTCCCACAGGGATAATTCACCCCTCCACTTT
clone size: .; D gene: TRBD1; V gene: TRBV7-8; J gene: TRBJ1-5; CDR3 protein: CASRPDRGFGNQPQHF; CDR3 DNA: TGTGCCAGCAGACCGGACAGGGGATTTGGCAATCAGCCCCAGCATTTT
clone size: .; D gene: TRBD2; V gene: TRBV7-9; J gene: TRBJ2-7; CDR3 protein: CASSPYGGGSSYEQYF; CDR3 DNA: TGTGCCAGCAGCCCATACGGGGGGGGAAGCTCCTACGAGCAGTACTTC